Below, 23 T cell receptor beta chains from the same sample are listed, as sequenced in a study of Graves' ophthalmopathy and Graves' hyperthyroidism (dated by TCRdb to the late 2010s). Data came from an Illumina HiSeq 2000. For repertoire sequencing, TCR beta CDR3 regions were amplified from RNA transcripts. A first-round RT-PCR used HTBI primers with the Qiagen OneStep RT-PCR kit, followed by a second-round multiplex PCR, size selection and purification. Using fastp trimming at Q25 and MiXCR clonotype assembly, TCRdb reanalyzed the public sequencing data and kept in-frame beta chains. Under each unique CDR3 protein, matching rows form one entry showing the most common genes and DNA. A total of some 520,000 distinct CDR3 sequences appear in this sample, around 14% of them only once. Roughly 10% of the sample goes to the ten largest clones. The sequencing sample was made of blood. These receptors all stem from a woman aged 30 to 39 with Graves' ophthalmopathy. Donor details come from another sample of the same person, matched by shared clones.

Only a few counts were recorded for this clonotype. V is TRBV18 and J is TRBJ1-1, with TRBD1 as a possible D gene (6 bases). The germline V gene encodes CDR1 KGHSH and CDR2 LQKENI. The CDR3 has 16 residues. Trimming cost V 6 bases and J 8 bases, with 25 bases left between them. This CDR3 reads CASSPDGGAWVREAFF. The DNA of the CDR3 is TGTGCCAGCTCCCCCGACGGGGGGGCGTGGGTAAGGGAAGCTTTCTTT.

In its sample, this clonotype was seen many times. The CDR3: CASSYAAGWETQYF. CDR3 bases: TGTGCCAGCAGTTACGCAGCAGGGTGGGAGACCCAGTACTTC. This chain uses TRBV6-5 with TRBJ2-5; a weak D match, TRBD1 (5 bases). There are 14 residues in the CDR3. V was pared by 2 bases and J by 5 bases, with 12 bases between. Germline V gene data show CDR1 as MNHEY and CDR2 as SVGAGI.

To note about this clonotype: This sequence may be a read error, since a much larger clone differs from it by one base. The rearrangement joins TRBV5-5 to TRBJ2-2; TRBD1 is a possible D gene (5 bases). V was pared by 0 bases and J by 3 bases, with 9 bases between. CDR3 length equals 15 residues. CDR1 SGHKS and CDR2 YYEKEE come from the germline V gene (reference sequence). DNA for the CDR3: TGTGCCAGCAGCTTGGCGGTAGGGGACACCGGGGAGCTGTTTTTT. It is translated as CASSLAVGDTGELFF.

This clonotype was seen repeatedly, ten times or more. The V and J genes are TRBV6-5 and TRBJ2-5; no clear D gene. Trimming removed 0 bases at V and 5 bases at J, with 7 bases between. CDR1 and CDR2 (germline): MNHEY, SVGAGI. This CDR3 is built from 13 residues. This CDR3 reads CASSYSALETQYF. CDR3 DNA sequence: TGTGCCAGCAGTTACTCGGCCCTGGAGACCCAGTACTTC.

The chain employs TRBV30 and TRBJ2-7; no definite D call. Looked up from germline, CDR1 is GTSNPN and CDR2 is SVGIG (reference sequence). The CDR3 extends over 11 amino acids. The germline V and J ends were trimmed by 4 bases and 1 base, with 5 bases remaining between them. The CDR3 reads CAWKGSYEQYF. CDR3 sequence (DNA): TGTGCCTGGAAGGGTTCCTACGAGCAGTACTTC.

This clonotype was picked up many times. The chain has TRBV28 and TRBJ2-2; 8 nucleotides match TRBD1. CDR3 length equals 14 residues. Germline CDR1 reads MDHEN; CDR2 reads SYDVKM. V lost 8 bases to trimming and J lost 4 bases; unmatched junction nucleotides: 6. The CDR3 sequence: CASGGQERTGELFF. CDR3 in DNA: TGTGCCAGCGGGGGACAGGAACGCACCGGGGAGCTGTTTTTT.

There are many counts of this clonotype. The chain uses TRBV14 and TRBJ2-2; D is unresolved. The length of the CDR3 is 12 residues. The V and J ends lost 4 bases and 7 bases respectively, with 7 bases between them. Germline lookup yields CDR1 SGHDN and CDR2 FVKESK. This CDR3 reads CASSPSVGELFF. CDR3 coding DNA: TGTGCCAGCAGCCCGTCCGTCGGGGAGCTGTTTTTT.

The table lists this clonotype with many counts. This chain connects TRBV27 to TRBJ2-5; a weak D match, TRBD1 (6 bases). Germline CDR1 and CDR2: MNHEY and SMNVEV (reference sequence). Deletions cut 6 bases from V and 4 bases from J, with 18 bases between. The CDR3 extends over 15 amino acids. CDR3 loop: CASRAEGGQTETQYF. As DNA, the CDR3 is TGTGCCAGCAGGGCAGAAGGGGGTCAAACAGAGACCCAGTACTTC.

V and J are TRBV12-3 or TRBV12-4 and TRBJ2-3; unclear D gene. Deletions cut 5 bases from V and 2 bases from J, with 8 bases between. There are 13 residues in the CDR3. Written as DNA, the CDR3 is TGTGCCAGCAGTGAGACAAACACAGATACGCAGTATTTT. It encodes CASSETNTDTQYF.

This clonotype has ten or more counts. The chain has TRBV6-1 and TRBJ1-5, with TRBD1 as a possible D gene (5 bases). The V gene's germline CDR1 is MNHNS and CDR2 SASEGT. V dropped 4 bases and J dropped 0 bases, with 13 bases sitting between them. This CDR3 has 16 amino acids. CDR3 DNA sequence: TGTGCCAGCAGTGCCACATCGGGGCGTAGCAATCAGCCCCAGCATTTT. Its protein is CASSATSGRSNQPQHF.

This clonotype occurred many times. The junction departs from the called germline gene at one end, perhaps through a read error. The chain employs TRBV29-1 and TRBJ1-2, with TRBD1 matching over 11 bases. There are 14 residues in the CDR3. Germline CDR1 and CDR2: SQVTM and ANQGSEA. This CDR3 is CSVAGVDRGLGDTF. The CDR3 bases are TGCAGCGTTGCAGGGGTGGACAGGGGGCTTGGCGACACCTTC.

A word on this clonotype: This is likely a read error, given that the CDR3 carries no conserved phenylalanine or tryptophan at its end. This chain links TRBV2 with TRBJ2-2, with 11 bases identical to TRBD2. Germline lookup yields CDR1 SNHLY and CDR2 FYNNEI. The CDR3 extends over 14 amino acids. Germline trimming cut 6 bases from V and 9 bases from J; bases unmatched to any gene: 6. The CDR3 here is CASRRLAGRRELFL. CDR3 DNA: TGTGCCAGCAGAAGACTAGCGGGGAGGAGGGAGCTGTTTCTT.

Many counts were recorded for this clonotype. The chain uses TRBV10-3 and TRBJ1-1; D unclear. The CDR3 spans 12 residues. V gave up 8 bases and J gave up 2 bases, with 9 bases separating them. Per the germline V gene, CDR1 is ENHRY and CDR2 is SYGVKD. The CDR3 DNA follows: TGTGCCATCCGGGGATTTAACACTGAAGCTTTCTTT. The encoded protein is CAIRGFNTEAFF.

As regards this clonotype: A much more abundant neighbour one base away suggests this may be a read error. This sequence joins TRBV20-1 and TRBJ1-2, with D hard to call. The CDR3 has 14 residues. With 5 bases removed from V and 2 bases from J, the gap between germline ends came to 15 bases. Germline CDR1 and CDR2: DFQATT and SNEGSKA (reference sequence). CDR3 DNA sequence: TGCAGTGCTGCGTCGCTGGGCGCCAACTATGGCTACACCTTC. This encodes CSAASLGANYGYTF.

This clonotype was picked up many times. The chain couples TRBV12-3 or TRBV12-4 to TRBJ1-5, with 7 nucleotides matching TRBD1. V lost 5 bases, J lost 4 bases, and 11 bases stayed unmatched. CDR3 length: 16 residues. This chain's CDR3 is CASSPKTGRLNQPQHF. The CDR3 DNA sequence: TGTGCCAGCAGTCCTAAGACAGGGCGACTTAATCAGCCCCAGCATTTT.

Of note for this clonotype: This clone may be a read error of a much larger clone one base away. The V call is TRBV6-5, the J call TRBJ1-5, with no clear D. CDR1 and CDR2 from the germline V gene are MNHEY and SVGAGI. The CDR3 covers 13 residues. The chain's CDR3 is CVSSSSYNQPQHF. CDR3 coding DNA: TGTGTCAGCAGTTCGAGTTACAATCAGCCCCAGCATTTT.

Of note for this clonotype: A clone one base away is much larger, so this may be a read error. Since the CDR3 does not end with the conserved phenylalanine or tryptophan, this likely comes from a read error. This chain joins TRBV27 and TRBJ2-5; TRBD1 might be the D (6 bases). The germline V gene has CDR1 MNHEY and CDR2 SMNVEV (reference sequence). The germline V and J ends were trimmed by 2 bases and 0 bases, with 13 bases remaining between them. This CDR3 has 16 residues. The CDR3: CASSLGRGWDQETQYY. In DNA form, the CDR3 reads TGTGCCAGCAGTTTAGGAAGGGGGTGGGACCAAGAGACCCAGTACTAC.

The sample holds many counts of this clonotype. The V gene is TRBV2, the J gene TRBJ1-1; TRBD1 might be the D (5 bases). Germline CDR1 is SNHLY and CDR2 is FYNNEI. Trimming shortened V by 2 bases and J by 0 bases, and 13 bases separated the two germline ends. The CDR3 consists of 16 residues. This CDR3 reads CASSERGDRLNTEAFF. For the CDR3, the DNA is TGTGCCAGCAGTGAACGGGGGGATAGACTGAACACTGAAGCTTTCTTT. The variable domain in full, completed from reference TRBV2 and TRBJ1-1, reads EPEVTQTPSHQVTQMGQEVILRCVPISNHLYFYWYRQILGQKVEFLVSFYNNEISEKSEIFDDQFSVERPDGSNFTLKIRSTKLEDSAMYFCASSERGDRLNTEAFFGQGTRLTVV.

This clonotype was seen repeatedly, ten times or more. This rearrangement joins TRBV12-3 or TRBV12-4 to TRBJ1-2, with a weak D call TRBD1 (5 bases). The CDR3 is 17 residues long. V dropped 3 bases and J dropped 4 bases, with 21 bases sitting between them. The CDR3 sequence: CASSFGGTGSFGYGYTF. The DNA of the CDR3 is TGTGCCAGCAGTTTCGGTGGTACAGGCAGCTTCGGCTATGGCTACACCTTC.

This clonotype occurred many times. The junction does not match germline at one end; this may be a read error. The chain recombines TRBV19 with TRBJ1-1, with D perhaps TRBD1 (5 bases). The CDR3 is 11 amino acids. Germline assignment: CDR1 LNHDA and CDR2 SQIVND (reference sequence). The CDR3 DNA is TGTGCCAGCTCCACCCTGGGCGGGACCCGATTT. It yields the protein CASSTLGGTRF.

This clonotype appeared many times. J is TRBJ2-7 and V is TRBV30; tentatively, D is TRBD2 (8 bases). Deletions cut 4 bases from V and 2 bases from J, with 15 bases between. This CDR3 has 14 residues. CDR1 is GTSNPN, CDR2 SVGIG, per germline (reference sequence). CDR3: CAWTRQGLAYEQYF. The CDR3 bases are TGTGCCTGGACCCGACAGGGACTAGCCTACGAGCAGTACTTC.

This clonotype has a count of ten or more. The chain combines TRBV2 with TRBJ2-7; D is perhaps TRBD1 (6 bases). The CDR3 consists of 16 residues. V was pared by 6 bases and J by 4 bases, with 22 bases between. Germline-derived CDR1 and CDR2 are SNHLY and FYNNEI. CDR3 residues: CASRDRTGPSRYEQYF. DNA for the CDR3: TGTGCCAGCAGGGATCGTACAGGGCCCTCCCGTTACGAGCAGTACTTC.

In regard to this clonotype: Compared with germline, one end of the junction differs, possibly owing to a read error. The V call is TRBV6-2 or TRBV6-3, the J call TRBJ2-4; unclear D gene. CDR3 length: 12 amino acids. Per the germline V gene, CDR1 is MNHEY and CDR2 is SVGEGT. CDR3 in DNA: TGTGCCAGCAGTTACCCGGACCGGTTCAGTTTCTTC. Translation: CASSYPDRFSFF.